Below, 18 T cell receptor beta chains from the same sample are listed, as sequenced in a study of T cell repertoires in Merkel cell carcinoma. Profiling relied on immunoSEQ multiplex PCR, and the TCRdb table lists in-frame clones only, not all of them. The table includes about 15,000 clones, roughly 72% detected once. Material for sequencing was tumor tissue. Source of these receptors: an adult with Merkel cell carcinoma.

This clone was detected once. The rearrangement uses TRBV4-1 and TRBJ2-5; weak D call: TRBD1 (5 bases). The germline V gene encodes CDR1 MGHRA and CDR2 YSYEKL. The length of the CDR3 is 15 residues. V lost 0 bases, J lost 2 bases, and 10 bases lay in between. CDR3 coding DNA: TGCGCCAGCAGCCAAGAACCAGGGTGGCAAGAGACCCAGTACTTC. Translation: CASSQEPGWQETQYF.

J is TRBJ2-6 and V is TRBV19; perhaps D is TRBD1 or TRBD2 (5 bases each). V gave up 2 bases and J gave up 4 bases, with 12 bases separating them. This CDR3 has 16 amino acids. The germline CDR1 and CDR2 sequences are LNHDA and SQIVND (reference sequence). The CDR3 DNA is TGTGCCAGTAGTATATCGCAGGGAGCCGGGGCCAACGTCCTGACTTTC. Residues: CASSISQGAGANVLTF.

The rearrangement joins TRBV28 to TRBJ2-4, with a possible D match to TRBD1 (5 bases). The CDR3 extends over 16 amino acids. Per the germline V gene, CDR1 is MDHEN and CDR2 is SYDVKM. Trimming removed 2 bases from V and 0 bases from J, with 11 bases in between. The CDR3 DNA sequence: TGTGCCAGCAGTTTACTAGGGGCGCAAGCCAAAAACATTCAGTACTTC. It yields the protein CASSLLGAQAKNIQYF. The whole variable domain, filled in from reference TRBV28 and TRBJ2-4, reads DVKVTQSSRYLVKRTGEKVFLECVQDMDHENMFWYRQDPGLGLRLIYFSYDVKMKEKGDIPEGYSVSREKKERFSLILESASTNQTSMYLCASSLLGAQAKNIQYFGAGTRLSVL.

The chain is built from TRBV6-2 or TRBV6-3 and TRBJ2-3; TRBD1 matches at 8 bases. Germline V lookup: CDR1 MNHEY, CDR2 SVGEGT. Trimming at V came to 7 bases and at J to 1 base, leaving 4 bases not matched to a gene. The CDR3 loop spans 14 amino acids. CDR3 region: CASTPDRGTDTQYF. CDR3 DNA sequence: TGTGCCAGCACCCCGGACAGGGGCACAGATACGCAGTATTTT.

The gene calls are TRBV5-1 and TRBJ2-2, with D tentatively TRBD1 (5 bases). Per the germline V gene, CDR1 is SGHRS and CDR2 is YFSETQ. CDR3 size: 15 residues. Trimming cost V 0 bases and J 2 bases, with 8 bases left between them. The CDR3 nucleotides are TGCGCCAGCAGCTTGGAGGGGCCTAACACCGGGGAGCTGTTTTTT. It codes for CASSLEGPNTGELFF.

The rearrangement uses TRBV27 and TRBJ1-2; D perhaps matches TRBD1 (6 bases). CDR1 and CDR2 from the germline V gene are MNHEY and SMNVEV (reference sequence). The germline V and J ends were trimmed by 4 bases and 8 bases, with 11 bases remaining between them. This CDR3 has 12 amino acids. CDR3 protein: CASSSQGRGYTF. The CDR3 DNA reads as TGTGCCAGCAGTTCACAGGGTCGGGGCTACACCTTC.

This clone was detected only a few times. V gene TRBV19 combines with J gene TRBJ1-1; 9 nucleotides line up with TRBD1. The germline V gene has CDR1 LNHDA and CDR2 SQIVND (reference sequence). The CDR3 is 15 residues long. V lost 5 bases and J lost 5; bases outside the gene matches: 9. CDR3 sequence (DNA): TGTGCCAGTAGTCCTGGGGACAGGGTGACGACTGAAGCTTTCTTT. Its protein is CASSPGDRVTTEAFF.

The V gene is TRBV29-1, the J gene TRBJ1-1; D perhaps matches TRBD1 (5 bases). V was pared by 6 bases and J by 1 base, with 21 bases between. Germline V gene lookup returns CDR1 SQVTM and CDR2 ANQGSEA. CDR3 length: 16 amino acids. The CDR3 loop reads CSVLRLVGDPNTEAFF. CDR3 bases: TGCAGCGTCCTTCGTCTAGTAGGGGACCCGAACACTGAAGCTTTCTTT.

This chain links TRBV19 with TRBJ1-1; 7 bases map to TRBD1. Germline values: CDR1 LNHDA, CDR2 SQIVND (reference sequence). The CDR3 is 15 amino acids. V was clipped by 4 bases and J by 5 bases; unmatched bases: 10. DNA of the CDR3: TGTGCCAGTAGTACGGACAGGAGAGGGGGAACTGAAGCTTTCTTT. This codes for CASSTDRRGGTEAFF. The full variable domain, with the rest looked up from reference TRBV19 and TRBJ1-1, is DGGITQSPKYLFRKEGQNVTLSCEQNLNHDAMYWYRQDPGQGLRLIYYSQIVNDFQKGDIAEGYSVSREKKESFPLTVTSAQKNPTAFYLCASSTDRRGGTEAFFGQGTRLTVV.

This chain uses TRBV15 with TRBJ2-3; the D is unclear. Germline V lookup: CDR1 LNHNV, CDR2 YYDKDF (reference sequence). V was shortened by 0 bases and J by 4 bases, with 11 bases between the two germline ends. CDR3 length: 15 amino acids. The CDR3, as DNA: TGTGCCACCAGCAGAGAAGTGGACGCAGCAGATACGCAGTATTTT. Its protein product is CATSREVDAADTQYF.

The chain employs TRBV5-1 and TRBJ1-1; unclear D gene. Germline assignment: CDR1 SGHRS and CDR2 YFSETQ. V lost 0 bases and J 0 bases, leaving 9 bases between the germline ends. This CDR3 has 15 residues. CDR3: CASSLVGLMNTEAFF. The CDR3 nucleotides read TGCGCCAGCAGCTTGGTGGGCTTGATGAACACTGAAGCTTTCTTT.

The V and J genes are TRBV10-3 and TRBJ1-5, with D perhaps TRBD1 (6 bases). From germline, CDR1 is ENHRY and CDR2 SYGVKD. The V end lost 3 bases, the J end lost 6 bases, and 12 bases lay between the germline ends. The CDR3 totals 14 residues. This CDR3 is CAISDGRGSQPQHF. Here the CDR3 DNA reads TGTGCCATCAGTGACGGCAGGGGAAGTCAGCCCCAGCATTTT.

This clone has only one observation. V and J are TRBV3-1 (or the pseudogene TRBV3-2) and TRBJ2-3; the D is unclear. V dropped 3 bases and J dropped 0 bases, with 10 bases sitting between them. Looked up from germline, CDR1 is LGHDT and CDR2 is YNNKEL (reference sequence). The CDR3 sequence is 15 residues long. The CDR3 protein is CASSQRGPSTDTQYF. The DNA of the CDR3 is TGTGCCAGCAGCCAGCGCGGACCTAGCACAGATACGCAGTATTTT.

The chain has TRBV7-3 and TRBJ2-1; no clear D. Between the trimmed V and J ends, which lost 2 bases and 1 base, there was a span of 9 bases. This CDR3 contains 15 residues. Per the germline V gene, CDR1 is SGHTA and CDR2 is FQGTGA. In DNA, the CDR3 is TGTGCCAGCAGCTTATTTCCGGGTTCCTACAATGAGCAGTTCTTC. It translates to CASSLFPGSYNEQFF. The whole variable domain, remainder taken from reference TRBV7-3 and TRBJ2-1, is GAGVSQTPSNKVTEKGKYVELRCDPISGHTALYWYRQSLGQGPEFLIYFQGTGAADDSGLPNDRFFAVRPEGSVSTLKIQRTERGDSAVYLCASSLFPGSYNEQFFGPGTRLTVL.

The genes are TRBV7-8 and TRBJ2-7, with 11 bases lining up with TRBD2. The V gene's germline CDR1 is SGHVS and CDR2 FQNEAQ. J gave up 4 bases and V 4 bases, and 9 bases lay outside the gene matches. The CDR3 is made up of 16 amino acids. CDR3 sequence reads: CASSSRPLAGAYEQYF. DNA for the CDR3: TGTGCCAGCAGCTCCCGCCCACTAGCGGGGGCTTACGAGCAGTACTTC.

This clone came up once. The chain links TRBV18 to TRBJ2-4, with D possibly matching TRBD2 (6 bases). CDR1 and CDR2 from the germline V gene are KGHSH and LQKENI. This CDR3 has 15 amino acids. Trimming shortened V by 3 bases and J by 3 bases, and 12 bases separated the two germline ends. The CDR3 sequence is CASSPTGGNKNIQYF. DNA for the CDR3: TGTGCCAGCTCACCCACCGGAGGGAACAAAAACATTCAGTACTTC.

The chain combines TRBV6-5 with TRBJ1-1; perhaps TRBD1 as D (6 bases). This CDR3 has 14 amino acids. Germline CDR1 and CDR2: MNHEY and SVGAGI. V dropped 7 bases and J dropped 5 bases, with 17 bases sitting between them. The CDR3 nucleotides are TGTGCCAGCACCCGACCGGGACAAAGAACTGAAGCTTTCTTT. As protein: CASTRPGQRTEAFF.

This clone was detected a few times. The V call is TRBV19, the J call TRBJ1-6, with 7 bases fitting TRBD1. J gave up 5 bases and V 3 bases, and 7 bases lay outside the gene matches. In germline, CDR1 is LNHDA, CDR2 SQIVND (reference sequence). This CDR3 has 16 residues. CDR3 DNA: TGTGCCAGTAGTATTAAGACAGGGCAGAATAATTCACCCCTCCACTTT. Translated: CASSIKTGQNNSPLHF.